The 3 T cell receptor beta chains given below trace back to one sample, sequenced in a study of blood T cell repertoires in COVID-19. Sequenced by immunoSEQ multiplex PCR; TCRdb stores in-frame clones only, minus some. The data hold 210,000 or so clones, with nearly 90% observed a single time. Sequencing was carried out using peripheral blood. The receptors were gathered from a woman in her thirties or forties who had recovered from COVID-19.

The chain recombines TRBV25-1 with TRBJ2-2, with D perhaps matching TRBD2 (6 bases). This CDR3 contains 16 residues. V lost 8 bases to trimming and J lost 4 bases, with 20 bases between them. The V gene's germline CDR1 is MGHDK and CDR2 SYGVNS. DNA of the CDR3: TGTGCCAGCGCCCCGCGCAAGGAGGGCCGCACCGGGGAGCTGTTTTTT. As protein: CASAPRKEGRTGELFF. Using reference TRBV25-1 and TRBJ2-2 for the parts outside the CDR3, the full variable domain is EADIYQTPRYLVIGTGKKITLECSQTMGHDKMYWYQQDPGMELHLIHYSYGVNSTEKGDLSSESTVSRIRTEHFPLTLESARPSHTSQYLCASAPRKEGRTGELFFGEGSRLTVL.

The rearrangement uses TRBV7-6 and TRBJ1-4, with D unclear. V lost 4 bases and J 5 bases, leaving 14 bases between the germline ends. CDR3 size: 15 residues. Germline V gene sequence: CDR1 SGHVS, CDR2 FNYEAQ. The CDR3 region is CASSYSTRENEKLFF. Written as DNA, the CDR3 is TGTGCCAGCAGCTATAGCACGCGGGAAAATGAAAAACTGTTTTTT.

The chain combines TRBV2 with TRBJ1-2; 8 nucleotides match TRBD1. Germline V lookup: CDR1 SNHLY, CDR2 FYNNEI. There are 16 residues in the CDR3. V gave up 0 bases and J gave up 2 bases; unmatched junction bases: 5. The CDR3 region is CASSEAPAGGNYGYTF. The CDR3 DNA reads TGTGCCAGCAGTGAAGCCCCGGCAGGGGGCAACTATGGCTACACCTTC.